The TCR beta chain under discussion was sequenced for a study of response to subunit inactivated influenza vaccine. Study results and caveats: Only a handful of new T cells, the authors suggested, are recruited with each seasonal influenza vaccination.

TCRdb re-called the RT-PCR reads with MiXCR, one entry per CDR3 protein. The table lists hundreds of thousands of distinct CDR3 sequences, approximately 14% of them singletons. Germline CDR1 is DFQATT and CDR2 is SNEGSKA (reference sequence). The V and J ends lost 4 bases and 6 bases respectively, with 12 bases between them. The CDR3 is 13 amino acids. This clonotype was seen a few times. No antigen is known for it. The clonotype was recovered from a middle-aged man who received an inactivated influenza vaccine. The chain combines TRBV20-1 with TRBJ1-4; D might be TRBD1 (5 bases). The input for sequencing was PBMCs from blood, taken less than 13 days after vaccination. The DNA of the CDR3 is TGCAGTGCTATTGCGATGGGGGATGAAAAACTGTTTTTT. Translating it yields CSAIAMGDEKLFF.